The 7 T cell receptor beta chains in this list originate from one sample, sequenced in a study of T cell repertoires in cytomegalovirus infection (dated by TCRdb to the late 2010s). Sequencing used an Illumina HiSeq 1500. Through fastp at Q25 and MiXCR, TCRdb rebuilt clones from the public reads, retaining in-frame beta chains. Rows merge per CDR3 protein into single entries with the most common DNA and genes. Counted in this sample were roughly 990,000 distinct CDR3 sequences; around a third of them appeared once. Roughly an eighth of the sample is held by the ten biggest clonotypes. The treatment or condition label on this specimen signifies: in vitro stimulation with specific CMV peptide epitopes to enrich CMV-specific T cells. These receptors lack a known antigen. The specimen was cultured CD8+ T cells from PBMCs, collected from culture after CMV antigen stimulation. Every receptor here comes from a human donor in good health (CMV status not recorded). Some clones in this sample may be carry-over from other donors' samples.

V is TRBV29-1 and J is TRBJ2-1; TRBD1 agrees at 11 bases. Germline lookup yields CDR1 SQVTM and CDR2 ANQGSEA. This CDR3 comprises 16 residues. The V segment lost 0 bases and the J segment 8 bases; nucleotides outside the gene matches: 9. The CDR3 sequence: CSVEDPGTGGEDEQFF. The CDR3 DNA follows: TGCAGCGTTGAAGATCCCGGGACAGGGGGTGAGGATGAGCAGTTCTTC.

The rearrangement uses TRBV5-6 and TRBJ1-5; no definite D call. Germline loops: CDR1 SGHDT, CDR2 YYEEEE. The CDR3 has 15 residues. The V and J ends lost 4 bases and 3 bases respectively, with 14 bases between them. CDR3 nucleotide sequence: TGTGCCAGCAGCATGGGCCCGGGCCCCAATCAGCCCCAGCATTTT. Translated: CASSMGPGPNQPQHF.

Turning to this clonotype: The missing conserved phenylalanine or tryptophan at the end of this CDR3 makes a read error likely. The CDR3 here is CASSDQQGIQPQHY. The CDR3 DNA reads as TGTGCCAGCAGTGATCAACAGGGAATTCAGCCCCAGCATTAT. The gene calls are TRBV28 and TRBJ1-5; TRBD1 might be the D (6 bases). The length of the CDR3 is 14 residues. V was cut by 5 bases and J by 6 bases, with 14 bases left in between. In germline, CDR1 is MDHEN, CDR2 SYDVKM.

The chain combines TRBV4-1 with TRBJ2-6, with D possibly TRBD1 on 5 matching bases. The CDR3 contains 18 residues. Germline V CDR1 and CDR2: MGHRA, YSYEKL. The ends were cut back, 1 base at V and 0 bases at J, with 13 bases in the middle. CDR3 protein: CASSQGGDISSGANVLTF. The CDR3 nucleotides read TGCGCCAGCAGCCAAGGGGGCGATATTTCCTCTGGGGCCAACGTCCTGACTTTC.

The chain employs TRBV23-1 and TRBJ2-7; D possibly uses TRBD1 or TRBD2 (5 bases each). TRBV23-1 is flagged as an ORF with uncertain function. This CDR3 spans 15 amino acids. Trimming stripped 1 base from V and 3 bases from J, with 13 bases between. The CDR3 DNA reads TGCGCCAGCAGTCAATGTGGGGGTCTCCTCTACGAGCAGTACGTC. It is translated as CASSQCGGLLYEQYV.

This clonotype has more than one count but fewer than ten. The rearrangement joins TRBV7-3 to TRBJ2-2, with D hard to call. Trimming stripped 5 bases from V and 6 bases from J, with 13 bases between. The length of the CDR3 is 14 residues. CDR1 and CDR2 (germline): SGHTA, FQGTGA. CDR3 protein: CASSADIWAGELFF. Written as DNA, the CDR3 is TGTGCCAGCAGCGCCGATATTTGGGCCGGGGAGCTGTTTTTT.

This clonotype has just a few counts. The chain is built from TRBV5-6 and TRBJ2-7, with 9 bases lining up with TRBD1. After removal of 5 bases from V and 2 bases from J, the junction contained 8 bases not matched to a gene. This CDR3 is 15 amino acids long. Germline assignment: CDR1 SGHDT and CDR2 YYEEEE. The CDR3 DNA follows: TGTGCCAGCAGGACCCGGACAGGGGTAACCTACGAGCAGTACGTC. It codes for CASRTRTGVTYEQYV.